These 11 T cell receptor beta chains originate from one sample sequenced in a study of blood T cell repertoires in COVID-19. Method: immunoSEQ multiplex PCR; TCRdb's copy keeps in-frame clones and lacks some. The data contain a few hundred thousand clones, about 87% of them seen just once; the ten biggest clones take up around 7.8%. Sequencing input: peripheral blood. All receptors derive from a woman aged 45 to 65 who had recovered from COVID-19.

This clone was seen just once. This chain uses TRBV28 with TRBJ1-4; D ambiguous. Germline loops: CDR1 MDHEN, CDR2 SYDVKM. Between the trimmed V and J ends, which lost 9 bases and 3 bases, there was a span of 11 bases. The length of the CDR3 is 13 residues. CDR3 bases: TGTGCCAGTCGGTCGGACTCTAATGAAAAACTGTTTTTT. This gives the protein CASRSDSNEKLFF.

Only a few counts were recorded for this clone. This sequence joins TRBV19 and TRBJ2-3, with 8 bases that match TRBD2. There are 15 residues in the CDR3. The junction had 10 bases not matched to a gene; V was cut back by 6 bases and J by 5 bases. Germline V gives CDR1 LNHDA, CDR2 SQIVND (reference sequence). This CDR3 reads CASSFLAGTGDTQYF. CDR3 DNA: TGTGCCAGTAGCTTTCTAGCGGGTACGGGAGATACGCAGTATTTT.

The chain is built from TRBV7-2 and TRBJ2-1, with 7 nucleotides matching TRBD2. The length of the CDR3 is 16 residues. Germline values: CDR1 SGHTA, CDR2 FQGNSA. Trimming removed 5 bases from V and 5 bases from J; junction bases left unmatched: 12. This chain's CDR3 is CASSPAWREWDNEQFF. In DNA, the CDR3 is TGTGCCAGCAGCCCCGCCTGGCGGGAGTGGGACAATGAGCAGTTCTTC.

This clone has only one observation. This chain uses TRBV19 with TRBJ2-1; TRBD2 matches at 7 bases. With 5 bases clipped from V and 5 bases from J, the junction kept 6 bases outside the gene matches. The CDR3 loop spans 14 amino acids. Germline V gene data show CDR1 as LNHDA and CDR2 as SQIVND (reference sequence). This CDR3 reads CASSLSGANNEQFF. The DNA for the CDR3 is TGTGCCAGTAGTTTGAGCGGGGCCAACAATGAGCAGTTCTTC.

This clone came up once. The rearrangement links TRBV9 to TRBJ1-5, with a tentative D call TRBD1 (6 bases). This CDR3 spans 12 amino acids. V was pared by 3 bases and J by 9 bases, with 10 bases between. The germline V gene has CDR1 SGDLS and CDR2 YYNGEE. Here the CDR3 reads CASSGEGGPQHF. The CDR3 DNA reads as TGTGCCAGCAGCGGGGAGGGGGGGCCCCAGCATTTT.

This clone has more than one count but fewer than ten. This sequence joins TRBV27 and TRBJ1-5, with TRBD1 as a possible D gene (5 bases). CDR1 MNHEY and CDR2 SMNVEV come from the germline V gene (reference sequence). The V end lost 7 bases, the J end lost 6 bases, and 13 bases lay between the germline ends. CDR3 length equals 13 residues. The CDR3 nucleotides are TGTGCCAGCACTCGGGGGTTAGGTCAGCCCCAGCATTTT. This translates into CASTRGLGQPQHF.

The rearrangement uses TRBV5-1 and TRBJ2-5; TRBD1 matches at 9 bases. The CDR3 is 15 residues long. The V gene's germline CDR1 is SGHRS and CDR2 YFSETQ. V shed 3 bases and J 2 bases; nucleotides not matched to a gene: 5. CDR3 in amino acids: CASSWGDREQETQYF. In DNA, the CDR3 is TGCGCCAGCAGCTGGGGGGACAGGGAGCAAGAGACCCAGTACTTC.

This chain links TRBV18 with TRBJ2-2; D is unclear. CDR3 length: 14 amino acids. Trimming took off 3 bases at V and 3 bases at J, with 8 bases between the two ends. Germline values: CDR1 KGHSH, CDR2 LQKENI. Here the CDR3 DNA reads TGTGCCAGCTCACCTCAGAGGCACACCGGGGAGCTGTTTTTT. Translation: CASSPQRHTGELFF.

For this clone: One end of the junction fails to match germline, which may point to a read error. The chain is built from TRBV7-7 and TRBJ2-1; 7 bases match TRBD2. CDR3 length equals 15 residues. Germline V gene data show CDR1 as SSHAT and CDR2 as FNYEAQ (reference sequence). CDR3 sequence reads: CASSFGTTTYNEQFF. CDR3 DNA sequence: TGTGCTAGCAGCTTCGGGACTACCACCTACAATGAGCAGTTCTTC.

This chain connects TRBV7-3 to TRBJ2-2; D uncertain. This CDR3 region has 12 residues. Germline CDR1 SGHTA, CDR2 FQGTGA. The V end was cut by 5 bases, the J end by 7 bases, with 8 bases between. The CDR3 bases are TGTGCCAGCAGCAAAGCAAACGGGGAGCTGTTTTTT. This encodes CASSKANGELFF.

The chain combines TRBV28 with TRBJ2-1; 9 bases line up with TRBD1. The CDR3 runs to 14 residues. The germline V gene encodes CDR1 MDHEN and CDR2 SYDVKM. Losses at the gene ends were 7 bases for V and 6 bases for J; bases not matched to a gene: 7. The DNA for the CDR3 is TGTGCCAGCACTCCGGGACAGGGATTCAATGAGCAGTTCTTC. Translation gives CASTPGQGFNEQFF.